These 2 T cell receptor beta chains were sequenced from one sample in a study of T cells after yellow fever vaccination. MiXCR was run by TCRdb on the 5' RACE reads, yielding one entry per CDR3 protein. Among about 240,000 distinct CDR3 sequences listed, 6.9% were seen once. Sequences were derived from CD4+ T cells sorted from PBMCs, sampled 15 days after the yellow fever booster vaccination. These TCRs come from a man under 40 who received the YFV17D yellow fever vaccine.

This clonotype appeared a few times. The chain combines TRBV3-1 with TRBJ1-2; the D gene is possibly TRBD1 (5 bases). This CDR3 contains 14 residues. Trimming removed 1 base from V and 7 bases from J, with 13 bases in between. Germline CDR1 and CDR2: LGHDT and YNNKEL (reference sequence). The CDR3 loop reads CASSQGQTQGGYTF. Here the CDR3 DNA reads TGTGCCAGCAGCCAAGGACAGACTCAAGGTGGCTACACCTTC.

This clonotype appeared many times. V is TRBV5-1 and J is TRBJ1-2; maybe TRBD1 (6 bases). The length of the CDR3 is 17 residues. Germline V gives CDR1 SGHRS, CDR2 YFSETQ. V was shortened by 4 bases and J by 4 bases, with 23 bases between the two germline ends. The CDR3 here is CASSLDSGVPRSYGYTF. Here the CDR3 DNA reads TGCGCCAGCAGCCTGGACAGTGGGGTCCCGAGGTCCTATGGCTACACCTTC.